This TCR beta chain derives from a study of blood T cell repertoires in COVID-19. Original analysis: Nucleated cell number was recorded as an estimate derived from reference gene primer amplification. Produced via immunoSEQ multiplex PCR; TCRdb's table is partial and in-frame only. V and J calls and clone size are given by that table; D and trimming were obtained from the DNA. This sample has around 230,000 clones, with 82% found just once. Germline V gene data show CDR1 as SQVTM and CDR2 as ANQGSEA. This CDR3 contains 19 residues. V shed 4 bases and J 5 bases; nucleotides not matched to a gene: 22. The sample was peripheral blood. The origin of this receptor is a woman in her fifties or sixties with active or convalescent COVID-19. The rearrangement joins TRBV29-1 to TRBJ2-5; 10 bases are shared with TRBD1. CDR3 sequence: CSVVSWDRGPMGQVETQYF. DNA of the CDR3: TGCAGCGTTGTATCTTGGGACAGGGGACCCATGGGCCAAGTGGAGACCCAGTACTTC. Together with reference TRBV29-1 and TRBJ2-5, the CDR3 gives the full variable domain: SAVISQKPSRDICQRGTSLTIQCQVDSQVTMMFWYRQQPGQSLTLIATANQGSEATYESGFVIDKFPISRPNLTFSTLTVSNMSPEDSSIYLCSVVSWDRGPMGQVETQYFGPGTRLLVL.